This TCR beta chain was found in a study of cytomegalovirus exposure and HLA in healthy donors. Study results and caveats: Productive status was seen about 90% or about 30% of the time for most TCR beta V segments in an earlier analysis. Despite most TCR sequences being rare, some public TCRs occurred in many donors. V segments that were indistinguishable, TRBV6-2 and TRBV6-3 among them, were omitted from analysis. The investigators catalogued some 160 TCR beta chains as cytomegalovirus-associated.

A multiplex PCR was run with 60 Vbeta primers and 13 Jbeta primers. Sequenced by immunoSEQ multiplex PCR; TCRdb stores in-frame clones only, minus some. The sample has around 150,000 clones; over 70% are singletons. On this clone: Antigen unknown.

J was trimmed by 7 bases and V by 4 bases; bases with no gene match: 10. The CDR3 runs to 15 residues. Germline values: CDR1 SGHDN, CDR2 FVKESK. The chain carries TRBV14 and TRBJ2-7; TRBD1 matches at 10 bases. The TCR comes from a male donor in good health and CMV-seronegative. Specimen: PBMCs. CDR3 coding DNA: TGTGCCAGCAGCCCACCGGGACAGGGGTTAGGGGAGCAGTACTTC. It yields the protein CASSPPGQGLGEQYF. Combining the CDR3 with reference TRBV14 and TRBJ2-7 gives the whole variable domain EAGVTQFPSHSVIEKGQTVTLRCDPISGHDNLYWYRRVMGKEIKFLLHFVKESKQDESGMPNNRFLAERTGGTYSTLKVQPAELEDSGVYFCASSPPGQGLGEQYFGPGTRLTVT.